This note documents a single TCR beta chain sequence. Antigen specificity is unknown. PRAID combined immunodeficiency and autoinflammation. The CDR3 loop spans 16 amino acids. Germline values: CDR1 SGHRS, CDR2 YFSETQ. V gave up 7 bases and J gave up 7 bases; unmatched junction bases: 12. Sequencing used immunoSEQ multiplex PCR; TCRdb keeps in-frame clones, though not all of them. The sample shows about 26,000 clones, 82% of them seen only once. These data originate in a study of stem cell transplantation in POMP-related autoinflammatory disease. Study-level points and caveats: Unique TRB V-J gene pairings were limited in number in patients with PRAID.

This sequence was found in a human donor with POMP-related autoinflammation and immune dysregulation (PRAID). The V gene is TRBV5-1, the J gene TRBJ2-5; 14 nucleotides agree with TRBD2. The sequenced sample was CD4+ T cells from PBMCs, obtained before stem cell transplantation. In DNA form, the CDR3 reads TGCGCCAGCTCGGGACTAGCGGGAGAGGCGGGGGTGACCCAGTACTTC. Translating it yields CASSGLAGEAGVTQYF.